This T cell receptor (beta chain) was identified during a study of shared clonotypes between healthy human individuals. Study-level results: Tissue TCR repertoires likely differ from these blood-only repertoires. Clonotypes shared by all four donors outscored non-shared clonotypes in generation probability. Among several donors, approximately 5% of naive CD4 clonotypes were found in common. The diversity represented, both genetic and in exposure history, was limited by few donors.

TCRdb keeps only in-frame clones here, not all; method: immunoSEQ multiplex PCR. Among about 2.5 million clones listed, around 90% were seen once. A remark on this clone: The antigen remains unidentified.

This CDR3 has 17 residues. V lost 6 bases to trimming and J lost 0 bases; unmatched junction nucleotides: 8. The germline gives CDR1 LNHDA, CDR2 SQIVND (reference sequence). The chain is built from TRBV19 and TRBJ1-5, with TRBD1 matching over 10 bases. This TCR was sampled from a man aged 18 to 29 in good health. Some clones in this sample may be carry-over from other donors' samples. The sample comprised naive CD4+ T cells from PBMCs. Subset given: CD45RA+ positively selected. The CDR3 DNA follows: TGTGCCAGTAGGGAGACAGGGGGCGATTATAGCAATCAGCCCCAGCATTTT. As protein: CASRETGGDYSNQPQHF.